Included here is one T cell receptor beta chain sequence, with context. V was pared by 3 bases and J by 7 bases, with 6 bases between. The CDR3 covers 12 residues. Germline assignment: CDR1 SGHTA and CDR2 FQGNSA. This record comes from a study of identifying expanded T cells in peripheral blood. Using immunoSEQ multiplex PCR, the repertoire was profiled, and TCRdb retains in-frame clones only, with some absent. The top ten hold 7.5% to 9% of the sample, which has approximately 130,000 clones, approximately 86% seen once. Collection occurred without any documented infections or immune events in donors.

The chain recombines TRBV7-2 with TRBJ2-2; D call uncertain. Input material: blood. The source of this sequence is a person aged 18-70 years in good health. The CDR3 loop reads CASSFAVGELFF. For the CDR3, the DNA is TGTGCCAGCAGCTTTGCCGTCGGGGAGCTGTTTTTT.